A selection of T cell receptor beta chains follows, all from one sample in a study of blood T cell repertoires in COVID-19. The method was immunoSEQ multiplex PCR; TCRdb's version includes in-frame clones alone and lacks a portion of them. The sample carries fewer than 300,000 clones, about 87% recorded once. The sequenced material came from peripheral blood. The receptor source for this set is a man aged 60 to 69 who had recovered from COVID-19. The CDR3 runs from the conserved cysteine through the conserved F or W. A D gene is named only where the DNA matches it firmly. Clone size appears in some rows only: once, few, many, or a class for an expanded clone.

clone_size	d_call	v_call	j_call	cdr3_aa	cdr3_nt
NA	NA	TRBV14	TRBJ1-2	CASSQDVTRFSRPYGYTF	TGTGCCAGCAGCCAAGATGTTACCAGATTCTCACGCCCCTATGGCTACACCTTC
once	TRBD1	TRBV6-5	TRBJ2-1	CASSRDRGINEQFF	TGTGCCAGCTCCCGGGACAGGGGAATTAATGAGCAGTTCTTC
NA	NA	TRBV20-1	TRBJ2-3	CSARWLDTQYF	TGCAGTGCTAGATGGCTAGATACGCAGTATTTT
NA	TRBD2	TRBV4-1	TRBJ2-5	CASSQDSGGGETQYF	TGCGCCAGCAGCCAAGATAGCGGGGGTGGTGAGACCCAGTACTTC
NA	NA	TRBV3-1/TRBV3-2	TRBJ2-5	CASSQDLGPGETQYF	TGTGCCAGCAGCCAAGATCTTGGGCCCGGTGAGACCCAGTACTTC
NA	TRBD1	TRBV24-1	TRBJ2-7	CATGTGWPYEQYF	TGTGCCACTGGGACAGGGTGGCCCTACGAGCAGTACTTC
NA	TRBD2	TRBV3-1/TRBV3-2	TRBJ2-3	CASSQVGSGGLADTQYF	TGTGCCAGCAGCCAAGTCGGCAGCGGGGGTTTGGCAGATACGCAGTATTTT
NA	NA	TRBV19	TRBJ2-1	CASSIKSQRVNEQFF	TGTGCCAGTAGTATTAAGTCCCAGCGGGTGAATGAGCAGTTCTTC
NA	NA	TRBV7-2	TRBJ2-7	CASSLRAQGFTYEQYF	TGTGCCAGCAGCCTCCGGGCCCAGGGCTTTACCTACGAGCAGTACTTC
NA	NA	TRBV30	TRBJ2-5	CAWNRRKETQYF	TGTGCCTGGAATCGCAGAAAAGAGACCCAGTACTTC
NA	NA	TRBV10-3	TRBJ2-7	CAITATGTGSSYEQYF	TGTGCCATCACCGCTACGGGCACGGGAAGCTCCTACGAGCAGTACTTC
NA	NA	TRBV25-1	TRBJ2-5	CASSEGGGETQYF	TGTGCCAGCAGTGAGGGAGGAGGCGAGACCCAGTACTTC
once	NA	TRBV5-4	TRBJ2-3	CASSLAGTSTDTQYF	TGTGCCAGCAGCTTGGCCGGGACTAGCACAGATACGCAGTATTTT